This TCR beta chain originates from a study of a mutant IDH1 vaccine in newly diagnosed glioma. Study-wide background: Eight vaccine doses were administered to patients at weeks 1, 3, 5, 7, 11, 15, 19 and 23. Investigators started vaccination 4-6 weeks after radiotherapy alone, or with temozolomide cycles.

Sequencing used immunoSEQ multiplex PCR; TCRdb keeps in-frame clones, though not all of them. This sample has tens of thousands of clones, with 75% to 90% found just once. The sample's time point: week 23, last vaccination. Each vaccine dose was 300 ug of mutant IDH1 20-mer peptide, with topical imiquimod. With respect to this clone: Its target is unknown.

Germline V gene sequence: CDR1 MNHEY, CDR2 SVGAGI. V was cut by 9 bases and J by 3 bases, with 11 bases left in between. There are 13 residues in the CDR3. Study-wide results and limits: There were vaccine-induced immune responses in approximately 95% of the patients.

This receptor was obtained from a woman in her forties or fifties with glioma. The rearrangement uses TRBV6-5 and TRBJ1-4; D remains ambiguous. The source was PBMCs, collected from a glioma patient whose treatment included an IDH1 peptide vaccine. CDR3 in amino acids: CARPDGSNEKLFF. The CDR3 nucleotides are TGTGCCAGACCGGACGGATCTAATGAAAAACTGTTTTTT.